A selection of T cell receptor beta chains follows, all from one sample in a study of blood T cell repertoires in COVID-19. Measured with immunoSEQ multiplex PCR; TCRdb has only the in-frame clones, and not every one. The sample includes about 340,000 clones, around four fifths of them seen just once. Sequenced material: peripheral blood. These receptors were collected from a young man with active or convalescent COVID-19. The CDR3 runs from the conserved cysteine through the conserved F or W. Not all rows give a size; the values are once, few, many and, for expanded clones, a class.

clone_size | v_call | cdr3_aa
- | TRBV4-3 | CASSQDLPPPGVGRDYGYTF
- | TRBV5-4 | CASSFIQGDGYTF
- | TRBV6-4 | CASSASGRGTDTQYF
- | TRBV7-2 | CASLPGTGGDYTF
- | TRBV3-1/TRBV3-2 | CASSQDWADNEQFF
- | TRBV30 | CAWRVNADTEAFF
- | TRBV27 | CASSATGWVGYTF
- | TRBV6-2/TRBV6-3 | CASSYNGRGNTEAFF
many | TRBV15 | CATSRALTAPEQYF
- | TRBV5-1 | CASSYSKDFHYEQYF
- | TRBV19 | CASQPRAGARPYYGYTF
- | TRBV11-2 | CASSLEGGQGPIYNEQFF
once | TRBV12-3/TRBV12-4 | CASSDRGNEQFF
- | TRBV30 | CAWSKTGLSTEAFF
- | TRBV6-2/TRBV6-3 | CASSRGRQEKLFF
- | TRBV7-2 | CASSPPLARGETQYF
- | TRBV5-1 | CASSLRLAGAETQYF
- | TRBV15 | CATSASGQARSEQFF
- | TRBV28 | CASSQNREKAFF
- | TRBV5-1 | CASSLGQGRRGYTF
- | TRBV24-1 | CATLAEPTNEKLFF
- | TRBV19 | CASSTRLAGVAGELFF
once | TRBV19 | CASSIRAGGIAFF
- | TRBV5-1 | CASSFKGKAVGQETQYF
few | TRBV4-3 | CASSQDGRRVNTEAFF
- | TRBV30 | CAWNLLNSPLHF
- | TRBV6-2/TRBV6-3 | CASSYRTNYEQYF
once | TRBV2 | CASFYEGAEQYF
- | TRBV6-5 | CASRTTGQKLFF
- | TRBV11-2 | CASSLDIGLAGEGTDTQYF
- | TRBV6-2/TRBV6-3 | CASSQQGSFYEQYF
- | TRBV27 | CASSLRGQGGAGELFF
- | TRBV30 | CAWSVQTDRGYTF
- | TRBV19 | CASSPYRQGHYGYTF
- | TRBV11-2 | CASSLGGGSQPQHF
- | TRBV19 | CASSASILLRPNSPLHF
- | TRBV11-3 | CASSPGQGAGSSTGELFF